A selection of T cell receptor beta chains follows, all from one sample in a study of blood T cell repertoires in COVID-19. Only in-frame clones appear in the TCRdb table, and some are missing; sequencing was by immunoSEQ multiplex PCR. The sample carries some 300,000 clones, around nine tenths recorded once. The sequenced sample was peripheral blood. Receptors originate from a man in his 70s with acute or convalescent COVID-19. CDR3s include the opening cysteine and the closing phenylalanine or tryptophan. Clone size is stated in some rows and not others, as once, few, many or a class when expanded.

CDR3,J,size,length,V
CASSYSGGPGDTQYF,TRBJ2-3,NA,15,TRBV6-5
CASSPSLAQASGNTIYF,TRBJ1-3,NA,17,TRBV18
CASSLVGRERRNEQFF,TRBJ2-1,few,16,TRBV7-9
CASSHGDGYTF,TRBJ1-2,NA,11,TRBV6-2/TRBV6-3
CASSQKTDNTGELFF,TRBJ2-2,NA,15,TRBV4-2
CASRVDSLSEAFF,TRBJ1-1,NA,13,TRBV6-5
CASSWPGKNIQYF,TRBJ2-4,NA,13,TRBV5-5
CATSDPTGNRQQFF,TRBJ2-1,NA,14,TRBV24-1
CASSAGQGTYEQYF,TRBJ2-7,NA,14,TRBV6-2/TRBV6-3
CASSFLAGETQYF,TRBJ2-5,NA,13,TRBV27
CASSLMRDQPQHF,TRBJ1-5,NA,13,TRBV7-2
CASSSRHERVTYEQYF,TRBJ2-7,NA,16,TRBV7-2
CASSSTSSGGGFMETQYF,TRBJ2-5,NA,18,TRBV2
CASSPSPGNYGYTF,TRBJ1-2,NA,14,TRBV18
CASSPHGGRGDTQYF,TRBJ2-3,once,15,TRBV7-2
CASRPTGTYEQYF,TRBJ2-7,NA,13,TRBV19
CASNPDRAAGELFF,TRBJ2-2,NA,14,TRBV5-1
CASSVGHGYGNQPQHF,TRBJ1-5,NA,16,TRBV6-6
CASSLKAGSANEQFF,TRBJ2-1,few,15,TRBV7-2
CAINPTLPAADTQYF,TRBJ2-3,once,15,TRBV28
CASSLIGGGRVNYEQYF,TRBJ2-7,NA,17,TRBV7-2
CASSIEGGTGGRTEAFF,TRBJ1-1,NA,17,TRBV19
CASSQVRAGANVLTF,TRBJ2-6,NA,15,TRBV4-2
CASSIFRATDEQFF,TRBJ2-1,NA,14,TRBV19
CASSPGSNTGELFF,TRBJ2-2,NA,14,TRBV11-1
CASSQRQGGGIQYF,TRBJ2-4,NA,14,TRBV3-1/TRBV3-2
CASSLVGLAGPGELFF,TRBJ2-2,NA,16,TRBV7-2
CASSPSWSTGYSEAFF,TRBJ1-1,NA,16,TRBV18
CAISRTGPDRYNEQFF,TRBJ2-1,NA,16,TRBV10-3
CASSLGTGPSNTGELFF,TRBJ2-2,few,17,TRBV7-7
CSVERDKNTEAFF,TRBJ1-1,NA,13,TRBV29-1
CSVEASGTLYEQYF,TRBJ2-7,NA,14,TRBV29-1
CASSPQGDRAQFGTIYF,TRBJ1-3,NA,17,TRBV5-1
CATSRAAGVPDTQYF,TRBJ2-3,NA,15,TRBV15
CASSWDNEQYF,TRBJ2-7,NA,11,TRBV6-2/TRBV6-3
CAWSVFKISGNTIYF,TRBJ1-3,few,15,TRBV30
CASSGDSLETEAFF,TRBJ1-1,NA,14,TRBV9
CASSLEQGLNTGELFF,TRBJ2-2,NA,16,TRBV5-8
CASSKTGGASGANVLTF,TRBJ2-6,NA,17,TRBV7-8
CSVSRLAGGLGSYNEQFF,TRBJ2-1,once,18,TRBV29-1
CSFRTYSYEQYF,TRBJ2-7,NA,12,TRBV29-1
CASSRGTDSNQPQHF,TRBJ1-5,once,15,TRBV5-4
CASSPEPSAQPQHF,TRBJ1-5,NA,14,TRBV19
CASSRQGLDGYTF,TRBJ1-2,NA,13,TRBV28
CASSSSGGNFNEQFF,TRBJ2-1,NA,15,TRBV7-8
CASSPMSDTGELFF,TRBJ2-2,NA,14,TRBV18
CASSSRTYPYGYTF,TRBJ1-2,NA,14,TRBV28
CASSQLDWRDEQFF,TRBJ2-1,NA,14,TRBV23-1
CASSIQQGNGNTIYF,TRBJ1-3,NA,15,TRBV5-5
CASSLAGSVGEQFF,TRBJ2-1,NA,14,TRBV11-2
CASSLVNRGWNEQYF,TRBJ2-7,NA,15,TRBV5-6
CASSLDRYNEQFF,TRBJ2-1,NA,13,TRBV5-8
CASSLMTGTNSPLHF,TRBJ1-6,NA,15,TRBV7-8
CASSLAAGGLSYEQYF,TRBJ2-7,NA,16,TRBV28
CASSRGTLNTQYF,TRBJ2-3,NA,13,TRBV14